This T cell receptor (beta chain) is from a study of cytomegalovirus exposure and HLA in healthy donors. Trimming pared 6 bases from V and 6 bases from J, leaving 12 bases between. Germline assignment: CDR1 LGHNA and CDR2 YNFKEQ. The length of the CDR3 is 13 residues. TCRdb's table, derived via immunoSEQ multiplex PCR, lists solely in-frame clones and lacks some. Counted here are over 200,000 clones, over 80% occurring once; the ten biggest clones make up around 5.6%. The rearrangement joins TRBV4-2 to TRBJ2-1; perhaps TRBD1 as D (6 bases). This TCR was sampled from a woman younger than 35 in good health and CMV-seronegative. The source material was PBMCs. The CDR3 DNA reads TGTGCCAGCAGTCGACAGGATCGCAATGAGCAGTTCTTC. The encoded protein is CASSRQDRNEQFF.